This TCR beta chain was identified in a study of regulatory T cells in long-lasting Graves disease. On this clonotype itself: One end of the junction is discordant with germline, which a read error may explain.

Library construction for TCR beta used iRepertoire HTBI primers and Arm-PCR of CDR3 regions. One entry per CDR3 protein results from TCRdb running MiXCR on the multiplex PCR reads. Altogether 400,000 to 550,000 distinct CDR3 sequences are present, around 14% being singletons, with the ten largest covering 16%. Time point meaning: newly diagnosed GD, antithyroid drugs for less than 3 months. After RNA was extracted from PBMCs, the TCR library was made from it. The data were also submitted as part of a second study, on T cells in Graves' hyperthyroidism and ophthalmopathy.

The TCR comes from a woman in her twenties or thirties with Graves disease. The specimen comprised peripheral blood mononuclear cells (PBMCs), sampled at new diagnosis, from a patient treated with antithyroid drugs.

CDR3: CASSPLPDLPLFF. CDR3 bases: TGTGCCAGCAGCCCCCTTCCTGACCTCCCTTTGTTCTTT. The chain joins TRBV3-1 to TRBJ2-3; no clear D. In germline, CDR1 is LGHDT, CDR2 YNNKEL (reference sequence). This CDR3 contains 13 residues.